Below are 27 T cell receptor beta chains sequenced from a single sample in a study of STAT5B mutations in CD4+ large granular lymphocyte leukemia. Measured with immunoSEQ multiplex PCR; TCRdb has only the in-frame clones, and not every one. The sample holds roughly 40,000 clones; roughly 80% are singletons and the top ten take approximately 0.35%. The sequenced sample was CD4+ T cells from blood buffy coats. Every receptor here comes from a human donor in good health.

This chain joins TRBV7-8 and TRBJ2-5, with 10 bases that match TRBD1. The trim removed 5 bases at V and 5 bases at J, leaving 5 bases unmatched. CDR3 length: 14 amino acids. Germline V gives CDR1 SGHVS, CDR2 FQNEAQ. In nucleotides, the CDR3 is TGTGCCAGCAGCCCGGGACAGGGGAGGGAGACCCAGTACTTC. It yields the protein CASSPGQGRETQYF.

The chain carries TRBV10-2 and TRBJ2-7, with TRBD2 identical over 10 bases. Germline CDR1 is WSHSY and CDR2 is SAAADI. This CDR3 contains 16 residues. V shed 4 bases and J 4 bases; nucleotides not matched to a gene: 10. CDR3 in amino acids: CASSVGGASGSYEQYF. CDR3 nucleotides: TGCGCCAGCAGTGTGGGGGGTGCTAGCGGGAGTTACGAGCAGTACTTC.

V usage is TRBV4-1 and J usage is TRBJ2-1; TRBD1 is a possible D gene (5 bases). CDR3 size: 15 residues. V lost 1 base, J lost 2 bases, and 9 bases lay in between. CDR1 is MGHRA and CDR2 is YSYEKL in the germline V gene. The CDR3 is CASSQGAGTYNEQFF. Written as DNA, the CDR3 is TGCGCCAGCAGCCAAGGGGCAGGGACCTACAATGAGCAGTTCTTC.

V is TRBV12-2 and J is TRBJ2-1. TRBV12-2 has pseudogene status. The CDR3 contains 13 residues. The CDR3 DNA reads as TGTGCAAGTCGCTTCAGCCTTAACAATGAGCAGTTCTTC. This sequence encodes CASRFSLNNEQFF.

The chain recombines TRBV9 with TRBJ2-2, with D hard to call. CDR3 size: 12 residues. V dropped 0 bases and J dropped 7 bases, with 4 bases sitting between them. Germline-derived CDR1 and CDR2 are SGDLS and YYNGEE. CDR3 nucleotides: TGTGCCAGCAGCGTAGGAGGCGGGGAGCTGTTTTTT. Amino acids: CASSVGGGELFF.

This rearrangement joins TRBV6-5 to TRBJ1-2, with D perhaps TRBD1 (5 bases). V was clipped by 6 bases and J by 5 bases, with 19 bases between them. CDR1 and CDR2 from the germline V gene are MNHEY and SVGAGI. CDR3 length: 15 residues. The CDR3 DNA follows: TGTGCCAGCAGACATCGCGCGGGGGGAGGTTATGGCTACACCTTC. Translated: CASRHRAGGGYGYTF.

The chain combines TRBV6-5 with TRBJ2-7, with TRBD1 matching over 8 bases. The CDR3 covers 14 residues. Germline-derived CDR1 and CDR2 are MNHEY and SVGAGI. V gave up 6 bases and J gave up 3 bases; unmatched junction bases: 7. CDR3 bases: TGTGCCAGCAGCCGTCGACAGGGGAGCTACGAGCAGTACTTC. This encodes CASSRRQGSYEQYF.

This chain joins TRBV7-6 and TRBJ2-1; D is perhaps TRBD1 (6 bases). From germline, CDR1 is SGHVS and CDR2 FNYEAQ. V dropped 5 bases and J dropped 7 bases, with 12 bases sitting between them. This CDR3 is 13 amino acids long. The CDR3 loop is CASSPGRGNEQFF. The CDR3 DNA reads TGTGCCAGCAGCCCCGGCAGGGGTAATGAGCAGTTCTTC. The full variable domain, rest sourced from reference TRBV7-6 and TRBJ2-1, is GAGVSQSPRYKVTKRGQDVALRCDPISGHVSLYWYRQALGQGPEFLTYFNYEAQQDKSGLPNDRFSAERPEGSISTLTIQRTEQRDSAMYRCASSPGRGNEQFFGPGTRLTVL.

The chain links TRBV7-9 to TRBJ2-4, with TRBD2 matching over 9 bases. The trim removed 5 bases at V and 7 bases at J, leaving 9 bases unmatched. CDR1 is SEHNR, CDR2 FQNEAQ, per germline (reference sequence). This CDR3 comprises 15 residues. This CDR3 is CASSPRGRGGNIQYF. CDR3 bases: TGTGCCAGCAGCCCCCGCGGGAGGGGTGGGAACATTCAGTACTTC.

The chain joins TRBV5-6 to TRBJ2-5; D gene uncertain. The DNA end lines up better with TRBJ2-7; the J call may be wrong. The CDR3 contains 18 residues. Germline CDR1 reads SGHDT; CDR2 reads YYEEEE. The CDR3 spells CASSSPDLGLHDWREQYF. The CDR3 DNA follows: TGTGCCAGCAGCTCGCCGGACCTTGGTCTCCATGACTGGCGCGAGCAGTACTTC.

This clone occurred a few times. V gene TRBV4-1 combines with J gene TRBJ1-3; D is uncertain. This CDR3 has 13 amino acids. Germline V gene data show CDR1 as MGHRA and CDR2 as YSYEKL. V gave up 0 bases and J gave up 7 bases, with 7 bases separating them. The CDR3 coding sequence is TGCGCCAGCAGCCAAGACGGGGTTAACACCATATATTTT. Protein sequence: CASSQDGVNTIYF.

The chain links TRBV5-1 to TRBJ1-1; TRBD1 might be the D (6 bases). V was pared by 4 bases and J by 3 bases, with 13 bases between. CDR1 is SGHRS and CDR2 is YFSETQ in the germline V gene. There are 14 residues in the CDR3. The CDR3 DNA sequence: TGCGCCAGCAGCCCGGGGGCGGAATACACTGAAGCTTTCTTT. This codes for CASSPGAEYTEAFF.

The rearrangement joins TRBV19 to TRBJ2-3; no clear D gene. V was shortened by 3 bases and J by 6 bases, with 7 bases between the two germline ends. Germline loops: CDR1 LNHDA, CDR2 SQIVND (reference sequence). CDR3 length: 12 residues. CDR3 in amino acids: CASSIGFDTQYF. DNA of the CDR3: TGTGCCAGTAGTATCGGGTTTGATACGCAGTATTTT.

The chain has TRBV5-1 and TRBJ1-2; D unresolved. This CDR3 has 13 residues. Germline CDR1 SGHRS, CDR2 YFSETQ. V lost 1 base and J lost 7, with 11 bases in between. The CDR3 here is CASSLKDPLGYTF. In DNA form, the CDR3 reads TGCGCCAGCAGCTTGAAGGACCCACTTGGCTACACCTTC.

The CDR3 DNA is TGTGCCAGCACCCGGGGGGGGGAGACCCAGTACTTC. It codes for CASTRGGETQYF. This chain uses TRBV7-2 with TRBJ2-5; 8 bases agree with TRBD2. The CDR3 contains 12 residues. Germline CDR1 is SGHTA and CDR2 is FQGNSA. V was pared by 7 bases and J by 5 bases, with 3 bases of the junction left unmatched.

The J gene is TRBJ2-5, the V gene TRBV6-6; D is perhaps TRBD1 (6 bases). In germline, CDR1 is MNHNY, CDR2 SVGAGI (reference sequence). V was clipped by 6 bases and J by 2 bases, with 13 bases between them. The CDR3 spans 14 residues. The CDR3 loop is CASRPQGNQETQYF. CDR3 coding DNA: TGTGCCAGCAGACCTCAGGGGAATCAAGAGACCCAGTACTTC.

The chain couples TRBV7-9 to TRBJ1-2; D may be TRBD1 (6 bases). The V gene lost 1 base and the J gene lost 4 bases, with 10 bases spanning the gap. Germline CDR1 is SEHNR and CDR2 is FQNEAQ (reference sequence). The CDR3 has 14 amino acids. CDR3 amino acids: CASSLGYRAYGYTF. CDR3 DNA sequence: TGTGCCAGCAGCTTAGGCTACAGGGCCTATGGCTACACCTTC. Full variable domain (remainder filled in from reference TRBV7-9 and TRBJ1-2): DTGVSQNPRHKITKRGQNVTFRCDPISEHNRLYWYRQTLGQGPEFLTYFQNEAQLEKSRLLSDRFSAERPKGSFSTLEIQRTEQGDSAMYLCASSLGYRAYGYTFGSGTRLTVV.

The V and J genes are TRBV5-3 and TRBJ1-2; TRBD1 is a possible D gene (5 bases). TRBV5-3 is recorded as an ORF, its role being uncertain. This CDR3 has 16 residues. Trimming pared 6 bases from V and 8 bases from J, leaving 26 bases between. CDR3 DNA: TGTGCCAGAACCCATGCGAGGAGGGGAACAACGGGGGGCTACACCTTC. Protein product: CARTHARRGTTGGYTF.

The CDR3 sequence: CASSFEDRPNTEAFF. CDR3 coding DNA: TGTGCCAGCAGCTTTGAAGACAGGCCGAACACTGAAGCTTTCTTT. The V and J genes are TRBV5-6 and TRBJ1-1, with D perhaps TRBD1 (6 bases). Trimming shortened V by 2 bases and J by 1 base, and 12 bases separated the two germline ends. Germline CDR1 reads SGHDT; CDR2 reads YYEEEE. The CDR3 runs to 15 residues.

The V gene is TRBV4-1, the J gene TRBJ1-5; TRBD1 aligns across 7 bases. The trim removed 0 bases at V and 3 bases at J, leaving 8 bases unmatched. CDR3 length: 17 amino acids. Germline lookup yields CDR1 MGHRA and CDR2 YSYEKL. CDR3 loop: CASSQDPPGTDNQPQHF. The CDR3 DNA reads TGCGCCAGCAGCCAAGATCCTCCAGGGACAGACAATCAGCCCCAGCATTTT.

The CDR3 DNA reads as TGTGCCAGTAGTATCCAGGACAGCACCTACGAGCAGTACTTC. It encodes CASSIQDSTYEQYF. The chain has TRBV19 and TRBJ2-7; TRBD1 is a possible D gene (6 bases). The V gene's germline CDR1 is LNHDA and CDR2 SQIVND (reference sequence). The CDR3 loop spans 14 amino acids. V lost 3 bases to trimming and J lost 2 bases, with 11 bases between them.

The chain has TRBV6-5 and TRBJ1-1; 7 bases are a match to TRBD1. Germline values: CDR1 MNHEY, CDR2 SVGAGI. Losses at the gene ends were 7 bases for V and 4 bases for J; bases not matched to a gene: 12. This CDR3 has 15 amino acids. The CDR3 sequence is CASTRQQGTTTEAFF. The CDR3 region has the DNA TGTGCCAGCACTCGGCAACAGGGGACCACCACTGAAGCTTTCTTT.

This clone was seen a single time. The genes are TRBV27 and TRBJ1-5, with D perhaps matching TRBD1 (6 bases). This CDR3 is 17 amino acids long. From germline, CDR1 is MNHEY and CDR2 SMNVEV (reference sequence). The V and J ends lost 6 bases and 5 bases respectively, with 23 bases between them. As DNA, the CDR3 is TGTGCCAGCAGGCTAACAGGGTTTGAACCGGTGGATCAGCCCCAGCATTTT. This encodes CASRLTGFEPVDQPQHF.

The rearrangement joins TRBV6-5 to TRBJ2-5; 9 bases map to TRBD2. Per germline, CDR1 MNHEY and CDR2 SVGAGI. This CDR3 is 15 amino acids long. The ends lost 2 bases at V and 5 bases at J; junction bases unmatched: 6. This chain's CDR3 is CASSYVGGGAETQYF. CDR3 DNA: TGTGCCAGCAGTTACGTAGGCGGGGGGGCTGAGACCCAGTACTTC.

The V gene is TRBV11-2, the J gene TRBJ1-2; no firm D call. This CDR3 contains 12 residues. Germline V gene sequence: CDR1 SGHAT, CDR2 FQNNGV. Trimming stripped 0 bases from V and 8 bases from J, with 7 bases between. The CDR3 nucleotides are TGTGCCAGCAGCTTAGAGGGATTCGGCTACACCTTC. This sequence encodes CASSLEGFGYTF.

The rearrangement uses TRBV7-3 and TRBJ2-5; 7 positions match TRBD2. CDR3 length equals 15 residues. V was pared by 3 bases and J by 4 bases, with 8 bases of the junction left unmatched. Germline assignment: CDR1 SGHTA and CDR2 FQGTGA. The CDR3 DNA reads as TGTGCCAGCAGCTTCAGCGGGGCGGTAGGAGAGACCCAGTACTTC. This encodes CASSFSGAVGETQYF. Filled out from reference TRBV7-3 and TRBJ2-5, the complete variable domain reads GAGVSQTPSNKVTEKGKYVELRCDPISGHTALYWYRQSLGQGPEFLIYFQGTGAADDSGLPNDRFFAVRPEGSVSTLKIQRTERGDSAVYLCASSFSGAVGETQYFGPGTRLLVL.

The rearrangement uses TRBV30 and TRBJ2-7; no definite D call. This CDR3 is 12 amino acids long. Trimming cost V 2 bases and J 5 bases, with 10 bases left between them. Germline V CDR1 and CDR2: GTSNPN, SVGIG (reference sequence). This CDR3 reads CAWSLGIHEQYF. CDR3 nucleotide sequence: TGTGCCTGGAGTCTGGGTATCCACGAGCAGTACTTC.